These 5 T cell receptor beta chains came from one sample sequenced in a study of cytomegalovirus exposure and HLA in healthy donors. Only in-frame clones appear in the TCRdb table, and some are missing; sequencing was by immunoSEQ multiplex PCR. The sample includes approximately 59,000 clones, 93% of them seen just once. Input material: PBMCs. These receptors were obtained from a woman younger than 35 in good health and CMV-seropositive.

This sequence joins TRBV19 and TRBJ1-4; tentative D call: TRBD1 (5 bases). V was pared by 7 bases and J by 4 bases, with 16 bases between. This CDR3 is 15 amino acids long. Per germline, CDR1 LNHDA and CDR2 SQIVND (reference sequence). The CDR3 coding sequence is TGTGCCAGTATGGGAATGACAGCCTATAATGAAAAACTGTTTTTT. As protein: CASMGMTAYNEKLFF.

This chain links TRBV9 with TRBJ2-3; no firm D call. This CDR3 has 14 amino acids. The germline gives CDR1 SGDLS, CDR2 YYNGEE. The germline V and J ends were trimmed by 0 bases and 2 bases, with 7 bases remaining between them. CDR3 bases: TGTGCCAGCAGCGTAGAAGCTAACACAGATACGCAGTATTTT. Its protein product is CASSVEANTDTQYF.

The CDR3 DNA is TGCGCCAGCAGCTGGGCCGGGGGGACTGAAGCTTTCTTT. Residues: CASSWAGGTEAFF. This chain connects TRBV5-1 to TRBJ1-1; D perhaps matches TRBD1 (5 bases). V was trimmed by 3 bases and J by 5 bases, leaving 11 bases between them. The CDR3 has 13 amino acids. Germline lookup yields CDR1 SGHRS and CDR2 YFSETQ.

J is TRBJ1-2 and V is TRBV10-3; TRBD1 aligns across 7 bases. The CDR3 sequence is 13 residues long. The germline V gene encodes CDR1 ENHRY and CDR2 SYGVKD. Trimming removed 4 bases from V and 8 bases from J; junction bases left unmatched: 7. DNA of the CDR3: TGTGCCATCAGTGTGGGCACAGGGGACGGCTACACCTTC. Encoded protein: CAISVGTGDGYTF.

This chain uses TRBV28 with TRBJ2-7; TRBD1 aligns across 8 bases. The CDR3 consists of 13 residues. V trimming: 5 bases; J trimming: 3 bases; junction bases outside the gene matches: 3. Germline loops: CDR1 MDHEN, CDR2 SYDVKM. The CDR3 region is CASSPDRGYEQYF. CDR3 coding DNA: TGTGCCAGCAGTCCAGACAGGGGCTACGAGCAGTACTTC.